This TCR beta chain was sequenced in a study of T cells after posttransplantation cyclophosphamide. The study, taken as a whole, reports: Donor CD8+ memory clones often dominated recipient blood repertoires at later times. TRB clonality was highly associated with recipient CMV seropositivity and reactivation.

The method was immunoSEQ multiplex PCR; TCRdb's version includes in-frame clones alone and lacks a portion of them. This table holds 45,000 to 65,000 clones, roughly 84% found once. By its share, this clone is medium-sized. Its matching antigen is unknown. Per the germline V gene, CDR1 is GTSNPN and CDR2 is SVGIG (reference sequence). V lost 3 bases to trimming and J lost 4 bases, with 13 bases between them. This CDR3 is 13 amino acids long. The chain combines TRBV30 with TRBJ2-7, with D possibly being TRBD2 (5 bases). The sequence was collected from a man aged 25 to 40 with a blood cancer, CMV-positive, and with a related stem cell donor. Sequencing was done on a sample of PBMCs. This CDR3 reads CAWRPSMFYEQYF. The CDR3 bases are TGTGCCTGGAGGCCTAGCATGTTTTACGAGCAGTACTTC.